Each of the 32 T cell receptor beta chains below was sequenced from the same sample in a study of T-cell memory formation after mild COVID-19. TCRdb reprocessed the 5' RACE reads via MiXCR and lists one record per CDR3 protein. The sample consists of roughly 600,000 distinct CDR3 sequences, about 20% of them appearing once. The material sequenced was PBMCs or a T cell subset sorted from them (not recorded which). The receptor set was obtained from an adult woman who had mild COVID-19 (a few samples of this study predate the infection). Cell type and time point are not known.

The CDR3 DNA reads as TGTGCCAGCCGACTCCTAGCGGGAGCGGTAAATGAGCAGTTCTTC. Translated, it gives CASRLLAGAVNEQFF. The rearrangement links TRBV7-2 to TRBJ2-1, with 10 bases matching TRBD2. The J segment lost 7 bases and the V segment lost 8 bases, leaving 11 bases of the junction unmatched. Germline CDR1 is SGHTA and CDR2 is FQGNSA. This CDR3 region has 15 residues.

This chain uses TRBV5-1 with TRBJ2-7; TRBD2 aligns across 9 bases. The junction had 3 bases not matched to a gene; V was cut back by 0 bases and J by 5 bases. CDR1 and CDR2 from the germline V gene are SGHRS and YFSETQ. The CDR3 covers 14 residues. CDR3 DNA: TGCGCCAGCAGCTTGGGGACTAGCGAGGACGAGCAGTACTTC. Translation gives CASSLGTSEDEQYF.

The chain is built from TRBV11-1 and TRBJ2-2; the match to TRBD1 covers 7 bases. The CDR3 spans 16 residues. CDR1 is SGHAT, CDR2 FQDESV, per germline (reference sequence). V was clipped by 4 bases and J by 3 bases; unmatched bases: 8. CDR3 protein: CASSSRQGGDTGELFF. As DNA, the CDR3 is TGTGCCAGCAGCTCTCGACAGGGTGGGGACACCGGGGAGCTGTTTTTT.

This clonotype was picked up a small number of times. The V call is TRBV27, the J call TRBJ1-4; D uncertain. Germline V gene sequence: CDR1 MNHEY, CDR2 SMNVEV (reference sequence). The CDR3 extends over 13 amino acids. V gave up 7 bases and J gave up 7 bases, with 13 bases separating them. CDR3 nucleotide sequence: TGTGCCAGCACAGCAGTGGTCGGTGAAAAACTGTTTTTT. It codes for CASTAVVGEKLFF. The variable domain in full, completed from reference TRBV27 and TRBJ1-4, reads EAQVTQNPRYLITVTGKKLTVTCSQNMNHEYMSWYRQDPGLGLRQIYYSMNVEVTDKGDVPEGYKVSRKEKRNFPLILESPSPNQTSLYFCASTAVVGEKLFFGSGTQLSVL.

This chain uses TRBV14 with TRBJ2-7; D not certain. Looked up from germline, CDR1 is SGHDN and CDR2 is FVKESK. V was pared by 1 base and J by 6 bases, with 10 bases between. This CDR3 contains 13 residues. The CDR3 protein is CASSQANWREQYF. As DNA, the CDR3 is TGTGCCAGCAGCCAAGCGAACTGGCGCGAGCAGTACTTC.

This clonotype was recorded a few times. J is TRBJ2-2 and V is TRBV7-6, with D perhaps being TRBD1 or TRBD2 (6 bases each). The germline gives CDR1 SGHVS, CDR2 FNYEAQ. The CDR3 loop spans 16 amino acids. Trimming stripped 6 bases from V and 4 bases from J, with 18 bases between. In DNA, the CDR3 is TGTGCCAGCAGACCACCCCGGGGGCGCGGCACCGGGGAGCTGTTTTTT. Amino acid sequence: CASRPPRGRGTGELFF.

This clonotype was seen at least ten times. This sequence joins TRBV14 and TRBJ2-1, with unresolved D. The CDR3 contains 16 residues. Germline V lookup: CDR1 SGHDN, CDR2 FVKESK. V gave up 2 bases and J gave up 0 bases, with 11 bases separating them. This chain's CDR3 is CASSQSPPSSYNEQFF. The CDR3 region has the DNA TGTGCCAGCAGCCAATCGCCCCCAAGCTCCTACAATGAGCAGTTCTTC.

The CDR3 nucleotides read TGTGCCAGTAGTATTCTAGCAGGGAGAGGACTTCAGCCCCAGCATTTT. This gives the protein CASSILAGRGLQPQHF. The rearrangement links TRBV19 to TRBJ1-5; D might be TRBD1 (5 bases). The CDR3 totals 16 residues. CDR1 is LNHDA, CDR2 SQIVND, per germline (reference sequence). Trimming took 3 bases from V and 6 from J, leaving 18 bases between them.

This clonotype was counted only a few times. The genes are TRBV18 and TRBJ2-5; 7 nucleotides agree with TRBD1. Looked up from germline, CDR1 is KGHSH and CDR2 is LQKENI. V shed 6 bases and J 8 bases; nucleotides not matched to a gene: 6. This CDR3 is built from 12 residues. For the CDR3, the DNA is TGTGCCAGCTCTACCCCAGGGGGTACCCAGTACTTC. The encoded protein is CASSTPGGTQYF.

This clonotype was recorded a few times. The rearrangement joins TRBV20-1 to TRBJ2-3, with 8 bases fitting TRBD2. Germline CDR1 reads DFQATT; CDR2 reads SNEGSKA (reference sequence). With 4 bases clipped from V and 4 bases from J, the junction kept 13 bases outside the gene matches. The length of the CDR3 is 16 residues. This chain's CDR3 is CSAKISGAPVPDTQYF. CDR3 DNA sequence: TGCAGTGCTAAAATTAGCGGGGCACCTGTGCCAGATACGCAGTATTTT.

This chain connects TRBV30 to TRBJ2-6; D uncertain. Trimming pared 1 base from V and 0 bases from J, leaving 10 bases between. CDR3 length equals 16 residues. Germline lookup yields CDR1 GTSNPN and CDR2 SVGIG (reference sequence). In nucleotides, the CDR3 is TGTGCCTGGAGTGGGTGGTTATCCTCTGGGGCCAACGTCCTGACTTTC. Translating gives CAWSGWLSSGANVLTF.

The chain combines TRBV24-1 with TRBJ2-7; tentative D call: TRBD1 (6 bases). The CDR3 contains 14 residues. The germline V and J ends were trimmed by 4 bases and 1 base, with 10 bases remaining between them. Germline V lookup: CDR1 KGHDR, CDR2 SFDVKD. CDR3 coding DNA: TGTGCCACCAGTGAGTCGACAGGTTCCTACGAGCAGTACTTC. Amino acid sequence: CATSESTGSYEQYF.

The J gene is TRBJ1-4, the V gene TRBV6-6; D is unresolved. Looked up from germline, CDR1 is MNHNY and CDR2 is SVGAGI (reference sequence). The CDR3 length is 14 residues. Trimming took 5 bases from V and 7 from J, leaving 14 bases between them. The DNA for the CDR3 is TGTGCCAGCAGTCCCACGGGATCCTTTGAAAAACTGTTTTTT. It is translated as CASSPTGSFEKLFF.

This clonotype was seen a few times. The chain links TRBV7-9 to TRBJ2-7; 8 bases map to TRBD1. The germline V gene has CDR1 SEHNR and CDR2 FQNEAQ (reference sequence). V was pared by 2 bases and J by 5 bases, with 5 bases of the junction left unmatched. This CDR3 has 14 amino acids. CDR3 coding DNA: TGTGCCAGCAGCTTAAGGACAGGGATGAACGAGCAGTACTTC. It codes for CASSLRTGMNEQYF.

This clonotype was found many times. This chain links TRBV4-3 with TRBJ1-1, with a weak D call TRBD1 (5 bases). The CDR3 extends over 15 amino acids. Germline values: CDR1 LGHNA, CDR2 YSLEER. V was cut by 0 bases and J by 1 base, with 9 bases left in between. CDR3 residues: CASSQDRVGNTEAFF. CDR3 nucleotide sequence: TGCGCCAGCAGCCAAGACAGGGTGGGGAACACTGAAGCTTTCTTT.

Only a few counts were recorded for this clonotype. This chain joins TRBV5-1 and TRBJ2-1; 7 bases fit TRBD1. Germline values: CDR1 SGHRS, CDR2 YFSETQ. CDR3 length: 13 residues. With 2 bases clipped from V and 5 bases from J, the junction kept 1 base outside the gene matches. In DNA form, the CDR3 reads TGCGCCAGCAGCTTCCAGGGGGACAATGAGCAGTTCTTC. It translates to CASSFQGDNEQFF.

This clonotype was seen a handful of times. The chain combines TRBV20-1 with TRBJ1-1; a possible D gene is TRBD1 (6 bases). V was clipped by 2 bases and J by 6 bases, with 16 bases between them. CDR3 size: 14 residues. Germline V gene lookup returns CDR1 DFQATT and CDR2 SNEGSKA (reference sequence). Here the CDR3 DNA reads TGCAGTGCTAGACGTCGACAGGACGGGGCTGAAGCTTTCTTT. Translation: CSARRRQDGAEAFF.

This clonotype was detected a few times. V and J are TRBV12-3 or TRBV12-4 and TRBJ1-2; a weak D match, TRBD1 (5 bases). This CDR3 spans 14 amino acids. With 10 bases removed from V and 8 bases from J, the gap between germline ends came to 23 bases. The DNA for the CDR3 is TGTGCCACCAGGTTGATCGGGGGTTTCGTCGGCTACACCTTC. As protein: CATRLIGGFVGYTF.

The rearrangement joins TRBV18 to TRBJ1-1; no reliable D call. Trimming left V 3 bases short and J 11 bases short, with 13 bases between. Per the germline V gene, CDR1 is KGHSH and CDR2 is LQKENI. The CDR3 is made up of 12 amino acids. Here the CDR3 DNA reads TGTGCCAGCTCACCCAGCATCGAGGAGGCTTTCTTT. Translated: CASSPSIEEAFF.

The rearrangement links TRBV25-1 to TRBJ1-5; D unresolved. The CDR3 runs to 14 residues. V was clipped by 4 bases and J by 3 bases, with 10 bases between them. Germline lookup yields CDR1 MGHDK and CDR2 SYGVNS. The CDR3 nucleotides are TGTGCCAGCAGTGGTCAGCTACTCAATCAGCCCCAGCATTTT. Translated: CASSGQLLNQPQHF.

This clonotype occurred a few times. The chain links TRBV7-6 to TRBJ2-7; a possible D gene is TRBD2 (5 bases). Germline-derived CDR1 and CDR2 are SGHVS and FNYEAQ. This CDR3 is 14 amino acids long. V gave up 5 bases and J gave up 2 bases, with 13 bases separating them. CDR3 in DNA: TGTGCCAGCAGCCCAGAGGGCCAGGCCTACGAGCAGTACTTC. It encodes CASSPEGQAYEQYF. Complete variable domain (other parts from reference TRBV7-6 and TRBJ2-7): GAGVSQSPRYKVTKRGQDVALRCDPISGHVSLYWYRQALGQGPEFLTYFNYEAQQDKSGLPNDRFSAERPEGSISTLTIQRTEQRDSAMYRCASSPEGQAYEQYFGPGTRLTVT.

This chain uses TRBV20-1 with TRBJ2-5, with 8 bases identical to TRBD2. CDR1 DFQATT and CDR2 SNEGSKA come from the germline V gene (reference sequence). The CDR3 spans 12 residues. Germline trimming cut 5 bases from V and 5 bases from J; bases unmatched to any gene: 4. CDR3 DNA sequence: TGCAGTGCTCCTCCGGGAGGGGAGACCCAGTACTTC. Its translation is CSAPPGGETQYF.

This clonotype was seen only once. V is TRBV19 and J is TRBJ2-4, with D perhaps TRBD1 (6 bases). V was shortened by 6 bases and J by 0 bases, with 18 bases between the two germline ends. Germline CDR1 and CDR2: LNHDA and SQIVND (reference sequence). The CDR3 extends over 17 amino acids. The CDR3 sequence is CASRARRQGRAKNIQYF. CDR3 DNA: TGTGCCAGTAGAGCTCGTCGTCAGGGGAGAGCCAAAAACATTCAGTACTTC.

This clonotype occurred a few times. V gene TRBV20-1 combines with J gene TRBJ2-1; D call uncertain. CDR3 length: 11 amino acids. V was cut by 6 bases and J by 9 bases, with 12 bases left in between. The germline gives CDR1 DFQATT, CDR2 SNEGSKA (reference sequence). CDR3 in amino acids: CSAYSSGEQFF. Written as DNA, the CDR3 is TGCAGTGCCTATTCCTCGGGTGAGCAGTTCTTC.

The chain carries TRBV4-3 and TRBJ2-5; D uncertain. The CDR3 runs to 16 residues. V lost 0 bases, J lost 1 base, and 12 bases lay in between. Germline CDR1 reads LGHNA; CDR2 reads YSLEER. The CDR3 protein is CASSQDWVQTQETQYF. The CDR3 region has the DNA TGCGCCAGCAGCCAAGATTGGGTCCAAACCCAAGAGACCCAGTACTTC.

This clonotype has just a few counts. The chain is built from TRBV20-1 and TRBJ2-5; tentatively, D is TRBD1 or TRBD2 (6 bases each). Germline CDR1 DFQATT, CDR2 SNEGSKA (reference sequence). The CDR3 has 18 amino acids. Between the trimmed V and J ends, which lost 1 base and 0 bases, there was a span of 21 bases. CDR3 nucleotides: TGCAGTGCTAGAGGGGGGGCCTCCGTAATCCAGGACCAAGAGACCCAGTACTTC. Translating gives CSARGGASVIQDQETQYF.

This chain connects TRBV5-1 to TRBJ1-1; possible D gene TRBD1, 5 bases. The germline CDR1 and CDR2 sequences are SGHRS and YFSETQ. The V end was cut by 4 bases, the J end by 3 bases, with 13 bases between. The CDR3 is 14 residues long. CDR3 region: CASSEEGEDTEAFF. The CDR3 DNA reads as TGCGCCAGCAGCGAGGAAGGGGAGGACACTGAAGCTTTCTTT.

The J gene is TRBJ1-6, the V gene TRBV6-5; a weak D match, TRBD1 (6 bases). Trimming left V 5 bases short and J 5 bases short, with 10 bases between. The CDR3 covers 14 residues. CDR1 and CDR2 (germline): MNHEY, SVGAGI. The CDR3 DNA reads TGTGCCAGCAGTCCGGACAGTAATAATTCACCCCTCCACTTT. Amino acids: CASSPDSNNSPLHF.

This clonotype showed up just a few times. CDR3 in amino acids: CSARDRGFSSEKLFF. In nucleotides, the CDR3 is TGCAGTGCCAGGGACAGGGGATTCTCAAGCGAAAAACTGTTTTTT. This sequence joins TRBV20-1 and TRBJ1-4; TRBD1 matches 10 bases. CDR3 length: 15 residues. With 6 bases clipped from V and 8 bases from J, the junction kept 12 bases outside the gene matches. Germline V gives CDR1 DFQATT, CDR2 SNEGSKA (reference sequence).

This clonotype has a handful of counts. The chain carries TRBV24-1 and TRBJ2-3, with TRBD1 matching over 7 bases. The ends lost 4 bases at V and 3 bases at J; junction bases unmatched: 12. This CDR3 has 17 residues. CDR1 KGHDR and CDR2 SFDVKD come from the germline V gene. CDR3 nucleotides: TGTGCCACCAGTGAAAAACCCGGGACAGAGGGTACAGATACGCAGTATTTT. Translation gives CATSEKPGTEGTDTQYF.

This clonotype was detected ten times or more. V and J are TRBV7-8 and TRBJ2-5; TRBD1 aligns across 7 bases. In germline, CDR1 is SGHVS, CDR2 FQNEAQ. V lost 6 bases and J lost 2; bases outside the gene matches: 9. The CDR3 is made up of 15 amino acids. Written as DNA, the CDR3 is TGTGCCAGCAGACCGAATCGACAGGGACAAGAGACCCAGTACTTC. Residues: CASRPNRQGQETQYF.

The V call is TRBV3-1, the J call TRBJ2-5, with TRBD2 matching over 8 bases. Germline CDR1 LGHDT, CDR2 YNNKEL (reference sequence). The CDR3 contains 19 residues. V lost 0 bases and J lost 5; bases outside the gene matches: 17. In DNA form, the CDR3 reads TGTGCCAGCAGCCAAGATCTCGTAAGACTAGCGCACTTGGAGGAGACCCAGTACTTC. Translated, it gives CASSQDLVRLAHLEETQYF.